Presented here are 22 T cell receptor beta chains from one specimen sequenced in a study of blood T cell repertoires in COVID-19. The table came from immunoSEQ multiplex PCR; TCRdb's copy has only in-frame clones and leaves some out. The sample carries 100,000 or so clones, 65% to 90% recorded once. Sequencing input: peripheral blood. The receptors here all came from a man aged 50 or older with acute or convalescent COVID-19.

CDR3 sequence: CATSDSTGLGQPQHF. The CDR3, as DNA: TGTGCCACCAGTGATTCAACAGGGCTCGGCCAGCCCCAGCATTTT. The chain carries TRBV24-1 and TRBJ1-5; perhaps TRBD1 as D (6 bases). CDR1 is KGHDR and CDR2 is SFDVKD in the germline V gene. Between the trimmed V and J ends, which lost 2 bases and 7 bases, there was a span of 14 bases. This CDR3 contains 15 residues.

The V and J genes are TRBV2 and TRBJ2-7, with D tentatively TRBD1 (6 bases). Germline values: CDR1 SNHLY, CDR2 FYNNEI. Trimming cost V 6 bases and J 1 base, with 16 bases left between them. The CDR3 extends over 15 amino acids. The CDR3 coding sequence is TGTGCCAGCAGACCCACTGACAGGAGATCCTACGAGCAGTACTTC. This translates into CASRPTDRRSYEQYF.

The chain carries TRBV9 and TRBJ2-1; D call uncertain. CDR1 SGDLS and CDR2 YYNGEE come from the germline V gene. The CDR3 totals 15 residues. Between the trimmed V and J ends, which lost 0 bases and 0 bases, there was a span of 7 bases. CDR3 loop: CASSVAPLSYNEQFF. The CDR3, as DNA: TGTGCCAGCAGCGTAGCTCCCCTCTCCTACAATGAGCAGTTCTTC.

The rearrangement joins TRBV9 to TRBJ2-5; D perhaps matches TRBD1 (5 bases). The V and J ends lost 4 bases and 7 bases respectively, with 17 bases between them. The germline V gene has CDR1 SGDLS and CDR2 YYNGEE. The CDR3 consists of 14 residues. The CDR3: CASSPDKARPTQYF. Here the CDR3 DNA reads TGTGCCAGCAGCCCGGACAAGGCCCGCCCGACCCAGTACTTC.

The J gene is TRBJ2-7, the V gene TRBV27, with D hard to call. Germline lookup yields CDR1 MNHEY and CDR2 SMNVEV (reference sequence). The length of the CDR3 is 16 residues. The germline V and J ends were trimmed by 2 bases and 0 bases, with 14 bases remaining between them. CDR3: CASSLRRVIDSYEQYF. In DNA, the CDR3 is TGTGCCAGCAGTTTAAGACGGGTAATCGACTCCTACGAGCAGTACTTC.

The rearrangement links TRBV5-1 to TRBJ2-1, with unresolved D. Germline values: CDR1 SGHRS, CDR2 YFSETQ. This CDR3 comprises 15 residues. V was clipped by 4 bases and J by 0 bases, with 11 bases between them. CDR3 loop: CASSLEPGSYNEQFF. For the CDR3, the DNA is TGCGCCAGCAGCCTAGAACCCGGCTCCTACAATGAGCAGTTCTTC.

CDR3 loop: CAWSPTAGGNTIYF. The CDR3, as DNA: TGTGCCTGGAGCCCTACCGCGGGCGGAAACACCATATATTTT. The chain recombines TRBV30 with TRBJ1-3; the D is unclear. The V end was cut by 3 bases, the J end by 4 bases, with 13 bases between. CDR3 size: 14 residues. Germline assignment: CDR1 GTSNPN and CDR2 SVGIG (reference sequence). The full variable domain, rest sourced from reference TRBV30 and TRBJ1-3, is SQTIHQWPATLVQPVGSPLSLECTVEGTSNPNLYWYRQAAGRGLQLLFYSVGIGQISSEVPQNLSASRPQDRQFILSSKKLLLSDSGFYLCAWSPTAGGNTIYFGEGSWLTVV.

This clone occurred once. This chain uses TRBV27 with TRBJ2-1; TRBD2 aligns across 12 bases. In germline, CDR1 is MNHEY, CDR2 SMNVEV (reference sequence). CDR3 size: 15 residues. V lost 2 bases to trimming and J lost 7 bases; unmatched junction nucleotides: 3. CDR3 loop: CASSLVLAGGNEQFF. DNA for the CDR3: TGTGCCAGCAGTTTAGTCCTAGCGGGGGGGAATGAGCAGTTCTTC.

This clone was detected once. V and J are TRBV5-1 and TRBJ1-1; possible D gene TRBD1, 5 bases. CDR1 and CDR2 from the germline V gene are SGHRS and YFSETQ. V was clipped by 0 bases and J by 0 bases, with 18 bases between them. This CDR3 spans 18 amino acids. The CDR3 region has the DNA TGCGCCAGCAGCTTGGCGGCGGGGGGGAGTTATATGAACACTGAAGCTTTCTTT. Its protein product is CASSLAAGGSYMNTEAFF.

This chain uses TRBV13 with TRBJ2-2, with D hard to call. The V gene's germline CDR1 is PRHDT and CDR2 FYEKMQ (reference sequence). Trimming cost V 3 bases and J 3 bases, with 5 bases left between them. This CDR3 is 13 amino acids long. As DNA, the CDR3 is TGTGCCAGCAGCTTGAGCCACACCGGGGAGCTGTTTTTT. Protein sequence: CASSLSHTGELFF.

The V and J genes are TRBV11-2 and TRBJ2-1, with TRBD1 identical over 10 bases. This CDR3 is built from 17 residues. In germline, CDR1 is SGHAT, CDR2 FQNNGV. Trimming at V came to 0 bases and at J to 5 bases, leaving 7 bases not matched to a gene. In nucleotides, the CDR3 is TGTGCCAGCAGCTTAGATCTCCGGACAGGGGGACACAATGAGCAGTTCTTC. Its translation is CASSLDLRTGGHNEQFF.

The J gene is TRBJ2-7, the V gene TRBV4-1; unclear D gene. Germline V gene data show CDR1 as MGHRA and CDR2 as YSYEKL. The CDR3 sequence is 13 residues long. Trimming removed 3 bases at V and 6 bases at J, with 12 bases between. The CDR3 loop is CASSQVQRSEQYF. The CDR3 DNA sequence: TGCGCCAGCAGCCAGGTACAGAGAAGCGAGCAGTACTTC.

This clone came up once. The chain links TRBV9 to TRBJ1-2; 8 nucleotides align to TRBD1. V lost 2 bases, J lost 1 base, and 4 bases stayed unmatched. The germline V gene encodes CDR1 SGDLS and CDR2 YYNGEE. CDR3 length equals 15 residues. The DNA of the CDR3 is TGTGCCAGCAGCGTGGACACAGGGGGTAACTATGGCTACACCTTC. Residues: CASSVDTGGNYGYTF.

The chain uses TRBV15 and TRBJ1-1, with D unresolved. Germline values: CDR1 LNHNV, CDR2 YYDKDF (reference sequence). V lost 4 bases to trimming and J lost 5 bases, with 14 bases between them. This CDR3 contains 14 residues. As DNA, the CDR3 is TGTGCCACCAGCATAGAGCGGATTTTTACTGAAGCTTTCTTT. Its protein product is CATSIERIFTEAFF.

The chain's CDR3 is CASSWGVVGNSPLHF. The CDR3 DNA follows: TGTGCCAGCAGCTGGGGGGTGGTTGGAAATTCACCCCTCCACTTT. The rearrangement links TRBV5-5 to TRBJ1-6, with a weak D call TRBD1 (5 bases). CDR3 length equals 15 residues. Trimming shortened V by 3 bases and J by 7 bases, and 14 bases separated the two germline ends. Germline V gene lookup returns CDR1 SGHKS and CDR2 YYEKEE (reference sequence). Full variable domain (missing parts from reference TRBV5-5 and TRBJ1-6): DAGVTQSPTHLIKTRGQQVTLRCSPISGHKSVSWYQQVLGQGPQFIFQYYEKEERGRGNFPDRFSARQFPNYSSELNVNALLLGDSALYLCASSWGVVGNSPLHFGNGTRLTVT.

The chain uses TRBV7-9 and TRBJ1-1; the D is unclear. This CDR3 is built from 14 residues. Germline CDR1 SEHNR, CDR2 FQNEAQ (reference sequence). Trimming stripped 7 bases from V and 4 bases from J, with 16 bases between. CDR3 sequence reads: CASTEAGIATEAFF. CDR3 bases: TGTGCCAGCACCGAAGCCGGGATAGCCACTGAAGCTTTCTTT.

In this sample, this clone turned up a few times. This chain's CDR3 is CASSQDPRFNLRTVQSNTEAFF. The CDR3 DNA reads TGCGCCAGCAGCCAAGATCCACGCTTCAATTTAAGGACAGTTCAATCGAACACTGAAGCTTTCTTT. This chain links TRBV4-1 with TRBJ1-1, with D possibly TRBD1 on 6 matching bases. Trimming left V 0 bases short and J 1 base short, with 30 bases between. CDR1 is MGHRA, CDR2 YSYEKL, per germline. The CDR3 runs to 22 residues.

This sequence joins TRBV6-4 and TRBJ2-1; possibly TRBD2 for D (6 bases). V lost 6 bases to trimming and J lost 0 bases, with 15 bases between them. Germline V gives CDR1 MRHNA, CDR2 SNTAGT. The CDR3 contains 16 residues. CDR3 bases: TGTGCCAGCAGCCTGGGTTTCGGGGGCTCCTACAATGAGCAGTTCTTC. The encoded protein is CASSLGFGGSYNEQFF.

The table lists this clone with a few counts. The chain is built from TRBV27 and TRBJ1-5; TRBD1 is a possible D gene (6 bases). V lost 8 bases, J lost 1 base, and 15 bases lay in between. The CDR3 totals 15 residues. CDR1 and CDR2 (germline): MNHEY, SMNVEV (reference sequence). The chain's CDR3 is CASRVRGTSNQPQHF. The CDR3 nucleotides are TGTGCCAGCCGGGTGAGGGGGACGAGCAATCAGCCCCAGCATTTT.

This chain joins TRBV18 and TRBJ2-1, with D possibly being TRBD2 (5 bases). The germline V gene has CDR1 KGHSH and CDR2 LQKENI. V was trimmed by 2 bases and J by 5 bases, leaving 22 bases between them. This CDR3 has 18 amino acids. The CDR3 loop is CASSPVIGGPATNNEQFF. The CDR3 coding sequence is TGTGCCAGCTCACCAGTAATTGGCGGGCCTGCGACTAACAATGAGCAGTTCTTC. Full variable domain (missing parts from reference TRBV18 and TRBJ2-1): NAGVMQNPRHLVRRRGQEARLRCSPMKGHSHVYWYRQLPEEGLKFMVYLQKENIIDESGMPKERFSAEFPKEGPSILRIQQVVRGDSAAYFCASSPVIGGPATNNEQFFGPGTRLTVL.

V usage is TRBV19 and J usage is TRBJ1-5, with 7 bases matching TRBD1. Germline lookup yields CDR1 LNHDA and CDR2 SQIVND (reference sequence). Unmatched junction bases numbered 9, after V lost 3 bases and J lost 7 bases. CDR3 size: 15 residues. CDR3 sequence reads: CASSMRDRRSQPQHF. In nucleotides, the CDR3 is TGTGCCAGTAGTATGAGGGACAGACGAAGCCAGCCCCAGCATTTT.

The genes are TRBV10-3 and TRBJ2-7, with D perhaps matching TRBD1 (5 bases). Per germline, CDR1 ENHRY and CDR2 SYGVKD. V was shortened by 6 bases and J by 3 bases, with 9 bases between the two germline ends. CDR3 length: 12 residues. The CDR3 region has the DNA TGTGCCATCAGCTCGGACATCTACGAGCAGTACTTC. Translated: CAISSDIYEQYF.